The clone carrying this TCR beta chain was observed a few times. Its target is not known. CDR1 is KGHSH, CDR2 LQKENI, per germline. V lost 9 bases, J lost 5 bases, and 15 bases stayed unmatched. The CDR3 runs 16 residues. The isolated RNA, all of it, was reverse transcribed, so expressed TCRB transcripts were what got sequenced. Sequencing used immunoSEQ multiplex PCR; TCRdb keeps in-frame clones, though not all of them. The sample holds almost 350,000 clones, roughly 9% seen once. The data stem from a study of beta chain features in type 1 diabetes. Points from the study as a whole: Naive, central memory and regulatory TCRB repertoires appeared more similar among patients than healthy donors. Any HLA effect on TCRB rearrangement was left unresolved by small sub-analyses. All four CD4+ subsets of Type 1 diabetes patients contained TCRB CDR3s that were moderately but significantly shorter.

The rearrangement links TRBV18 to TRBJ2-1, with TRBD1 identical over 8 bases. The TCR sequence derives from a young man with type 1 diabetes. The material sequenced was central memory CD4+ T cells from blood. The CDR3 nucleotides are TGTGCCAGTTCATCTATCGGACAGGGCCTTAACAATGAGCAGTTCTTC. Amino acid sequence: CASSSIGQGLNNEQFF.